One TCR beta chain is described in this entry. The antigen remains undetermined. These data are taken from a study of T cell responses to AZD1222 COVID-19 vaccine. Sequenced by immunoSEQ multiplex PCR; TCRdb stores in-frame clones only, minus some. The sample yields about 140,000 clones, 80% to 95% seen once. Germline V lookup: CDR1 ENHRY, CDR2 SYGVKD. This CDR3 has 15 residues. J lost 9 bases, V lost 3 bases, and 8 bases had no gene match. Study-wide findings and caveats: Spike regions recognized by vaccine-associated CD4 TCRs spanned the protein, led by 160-218 and 743-854. The study sampled repertoires only after the peak T cell response. Mostly white British, mostly female donors; authors suggested clonal diversity may be underestimated. Baseline seropositives among AZD1222 recipients totaled only 5 to 7.

This clonotype was obtained from an adult who received the AZD1222 COVID-19 vaccine. The chain uses TRBV10-3 and TRBJ2-1; 10 bases map to TRBD2. Sequenced here: peripheral blood, sampled 28 days after the second AZD1222 dose. The CDR3 DNA sequence: TGTGCCATCAGTGATACTAGCGGGGAAGGCGGTGAGCAGTTCTTC. It codes for CAISDTSGEGGEQFF.